Each of the 17 T cell receptor beta chains below was sequenced from the same sample in a study of multiple sclerosis patients with progressive multifocal leukoencephalopathy. The data were produced by immunoSEQ multiplex PCR, yet TCRdb's version contains in-frame clones alone and is incomplete. Here the sample spans more than 30,000 clones, roughly 89% being singletons. Time point indicated: time of PML onset. The sequencing used PBMCs, collected from a patient treated with natalizumab. The receptors originated from a middle-aged woman with progressive multifocal leukoencephalopathy.

The rearrangement joins TRBV7-2 to TRBJ2-3; TRBD2 agrees at 8 bases. CDR3 length equals 13 residues. Germline V gives CDR1 SGHTA, CDR2 FQGNSA. V trimming: 5 bases; J trimming: 7 bases; junction bases outside the gene matches: 5. The CDR3, as DNA: TGTGCCAGCAGCCCCCGGGAGGGAAATACGCAGTATTTT. Its translation is CASSPREGNTQYF.

V gene TRBV19 combines with J gene TRBJ1-2; 8 bases fit TRBD1. This CDR3 spans 13 amino acids. Germline trimming cut 5 bases from V and 7 bases from J; bases unmatched to any gene: 6. Germline V lookup: CDR1 LNHDA, CDR2 SQIVND (reference sequence). The CDR3 loop is CASSLRTGLGYTF. The CDR3 DNA is TGTGCCAGTAGTCTCCGGACAGGGCTTGGCTACACCTTC.

The gene calls are TRBV30 and TRBJ2-1; a possible D gene is TRBD1 (6 bases). The V end was cut by 3 bases, the J end by 8 bases, with 14 bases between. In germline, CDR1 is GTSNPN, CDR2 SVGIG (reference sequence). This CDR3 contains 13 residues. CDR3 in amino acids: CAWRIKGVYEQFF. Written as DNA, the CDR3 is TGTGCCTGGAGGATTAAGGGGGTTTATGAGCAGTTCTTC. The variable domain in full, completed from reference TRBV30 and TRBJ2-1, reads SQTIHQWPATLVQPVGSPLSLECTVEGTSNPNLYWYRQAAGRGLQLLFYSVGIGQISSEVPQNLSASRPQDRQFILSSKKLLLSDSGFYLCAWRIKGVYEQFFGPGTRLTVL.

The rearrangement uses TRBV5-1 and TRBJ2-5, with 10 bases that match TRBD2. The ends lost 0 bases at V and 1 base at J; junction bases unmatched: 6. CDR3 length: 17 amino acids. CDR1 is SGHRS, CDR2 YFSETQ, per germline. The CDR3 reads CASSLAGSGGSQETQYF. The CDR3 DNA sequence: TGCGCCAGCAGCTTGGCCGGTAGCGGGGGGTCCCAAGAGACCCAGTACTTC.

V usage is TRBV11-2 and J usage is TRBJ2-5; 8 bases are shared with TRBD2. Germline V CDR1 and CDR2: SGHAT, FQNNGV. The CDR3 loop spans 13 amino acids. The V gene end was trimmed by 5 bases and the J gene end by 9 bases; junction bases not matched to a gene: 8. CDR3 loop: CASSPASGQAQYF. The DNA of the CDR3 is TGTGCCAGCAGCCCCGCTAGCGGGCAAGCCCAGTACTTC.

The J gene is TRBJ1-1, the V gene TRBV7-2, with D possibly TRBD1 on 5 matching bases. V lost 3 bases, J lost 6 bases, and 11 bases lay in between. Germline V gene data show CDR1 as SGHTA and CDR2 as FQGNSA. The length of the CDR3 is 13 residues. CDR3 sequence reads: CASSLVGGAEAFF. The CDR3 nucleotides are TGTGCCAGCAGCTTGGTCGGGGGGGCTGAAGCTTTCTTT.

The rearrangement uses TRBV6-5 and TRBJ2-3, with 12 bases fitting TRBD2. The CDR3 contains 16 residues. V lost 2 bases to trimming and J lost 8 bases; unmatched junction nucleotides: 8. Germline V gene data show CDR1 as MNHEY and CDR2 as SVGAGI. The CDR3 DNA follows: TGTGCCAGCAGTTACGAGGCTAGCGGGAGGGGGTCTACGCAGTATTTT. This codes for CASSYEASGRGSTQYF.

The rearrangement links TRBV28 to TRBJ2-5; TRBD1 aligns across 9 bases. TRBJ2-7 matches the DNA end more closely, so the J call is doubtful. Germline V CDR1 and CDR2: MDHEN, SYDVKM. The CDR3 length is 19 residues. CDR3 loop: CASSSYKVPGQGYFYEQYF. Written as DNA, the CDR3 is TGTGCCAGCAGTAGCTATAAGGTCCCGGGACAGGGTTATTTTTACGAGCAGTACTTC.

V usage is TRBV4-1 and J usage is TRBJ2-3, with D possibly TRBD1 on 6 matching bases. Between the trimmed V and J ends, which lost 1 base and 3 bases, there was a span of 17 bases. Germline values: CDR1 MGHRA, CDR2 YSYEKL. The CDR3 extends over 17 amino acids. CDR3 sequence (DNA): TGCGCCAGCAGCCAAGGCTGGGGGCAAGGTAGTACAGATACGCAGTATTTT. This gives the protein CASSQGWGQGSTDTQYF.

The rearrangement links TRBV29-1 to TRBJ2-7; no reliable D call. The V gene's germline CDR1 is SQVTM and CDR2 ANQGSEA. V was shortened by 4 bases and J by 2 bases, with 12 bases between the two germline ends. CDR3 length: 13 amino acids. As DNA, the CDR3 is TGCAGCGTTGGGCCGGCGAGAACCTACGAGCAGTACTTC. Translated, it gives CSVGPARTYEQYF.

V usage is TRBV2 and J usage is TRBJ2-6; 8 bases fit TRBD1. Losses at the gene ends were 8 bases for V and 2 bases for J; bases not matched to a gene: 5. CDR1 and CDR2 (germline): SNHLY, FYNNEI. The CDR3 totals 15 residues. The CDR3 loop is CASGEQGAGANVLTF. The CDR3 DNA follows: TGTGCCAGCGGAGAACAGGGGGCTGGGGCCAACGTCCTGACTTTC.

The rearrangement uses TRBV27 and TRBJ1-1, with a possible D match to TRBD1 (6 bases). The CDR3 contains 15 residues. In germline, CDR1 is MNHEY, CDR2 SMNVEV (reference sequence). V was clipped by 3 bases and J by 6 bases, with 17 bases between them. The CDR3, as DNA: TGTGCCAGCAGTTTCCTCAGGGGCCCAAGGGCTGAAGCTTTCTTT. It codes for CASSFLRGPRAEAFF.

The rearrangement uses TRBV11-2 and TRBJ1-1; D gene ambiguous. This CDR3 comprises 16 residues. V lost 0 bases to trimming and J lost 3 bases, with 14 bases between them. CDR1 and CDR2 (germline): SGHAT, FQNNGV. DNA of the CDR3: TGTGCCAGCAGCTTAGAACTGGCAGCCGGGGACACTGAAGCTTTCTTT. This codes for CASSLELAAGDTEAFF. The variable domain in full, completed from reference TRBV11-2 and TRBJ1-1, reads EAGVAQSPRYKIIEKRQSVAFWCNPISGHATLYWYQQILGQGPKLLIQFQNNGVVDDSQLPKDRFSAERLKGVDSTLKIQPAKLEDSAVYLCASSLELAAGDTEAFFGQGTRLTVV.

This clone came up once. The chain uses TRBV2 and TRBJ2-3; TRBD2 matches at 12 bases. The V segment lost 2 bases and the J segment 8 bases; nucleotides outside the gene matches: 8. The CDR3 spans 16 residues. Germline-derived CDR1 and CDR2 are SNHLY and FYNNEI. In DNA form, the CDR3 reads TGTGCCAGCAGTGAATGGCTAGCGGGGGGGCCAGGTACGCAGTATTTT. Residues: CASSEWLAGGPGTQYF.

This rearrangement joins TRBV19 to TRBJ1-1; 9 bases agree with TRBD1. Trimming cost V 5 bases and J 0 bases; bases outside gene matches: 7. The CDR3 runs to 16 residues. Per germline, CDR1 LNHDA and CDR2 SQIVND (reference sequence). This CDR3 is CASSGGTGQMNTEAFF. Here the CDR3 DNA reads TGTGCCAGTAGTGGGGGGACAGGGCAAATGAACACTGAAGCTTTCTTT. The full variable domain, with the rest looked up from reference TRBV19 and TRBJ1-1, is DGGITQSPKYLFRKEGQNVTLSCEQNLNHDAMYWYRQDPGQGLRLIYYSQIVNDFQKGDIAEGYSVSREKKESFPLTVTSAQKNPTAFYLCASSGGTGQMNTEAFFGQGTRLTVV.

The rearrangement uses TRBV9 and TRBJ2-7, with D tentatively TRBD1 or TRBD2 (7 bases each). The V gene lost 0 bases and the J gene lost 0 bases, with 13 bases spanning the gap. The CDR3 contains 16 residues. CDR1 and CDR2 from the germline V gene are SGDLS and YYNGEE. The CDR3 spells CASSVAGGDSSYEQYF. CDR3 bases: TGTGCCAGCAGCGTAGCAGGGGGGGACAGCTCCTACGAGCAGTACTTC.

V and J are TRBV6-1 and TRBJ1-3; possibly TRBD1 for D (5 bases). CDR3 size: 12 residues. Trimming took 8 bases from V and 4 from J, leaving 9 bases between them. The germline CDR1 and CDR2 sequences are MNHNS and SASEGT. CDR3: CASGQSGNTIYF. The DNA for the CDR3 is TGTGCCAGCGGACAATCCGGAAACACCATATATTTT.